The 32 T cell receptor beta chains below were found in one sample sequenced in a study of shared clonotypes between healthy human individuals. Sequencing used immunoSEQ multiplex PCR; TCRdb keeps in-frame clones, though not all of them. The data contain approximately 1,500,000 clones, approximately 98% of them singletons. The sample comprised naive CD4+ T cells sorted from blood. The subset here: CD45RA+ positively selected. The receptor set was obtained from a man aged 25-40 years in good health.

In this sample, this clone turned up once. This rearrangement joins TRBV10-3 to TRBJ2-3, with D possibly being TRBD1 (6 bases). This CDR3 contains 15 residues. Trimming shortened V by 4 bases and J by 4 bases, and 15 bases separated the two germline ends. Germline values: CDR1 ENHRY, CDR2 SYGVKD. CDR3 sequence reads: CAISARGRESDTQYF. The CDR3 DNA reads as TGTGCCATCAGTGCCAGGGGCAGAGAGTCAGATACGCAGTATTTT.

This chain connects TRBV6-1 to TRBJ2-1, with 8 bases identical to TRBD1. The germline gives CDR1 MNHNS, CDR2 SASEGT. The CDR3 has 13 residues. V lost 8 bases, J lost 7 bases, and 7 bases stayed unmatched. CDR3 in amino acids: CASQTGGGNEQFF. CDR3 in DNA: TGTGCCAGCCAAACAGGGGGTGGGAATGAGCAGTTCTTC.

This clone was seen once. The chain uses TRBV5-1 and TRBJ2-5; TRBD1 matches 8 bases. The CDR3 runs to 14 residues. Germline-derived CDR1 and CDR2 are SGHRS and YFSETQ. J gave up 2 bases and V 5 bases, and 5 bases lay outside the gene matches. Here the CDR3 DNA reads TGCGCCAGCAGACGAGGGACAGGACAAGAGACCCAGTACTTC. Translated: CASRRGTGQETQYF.

This clone was observed a single time. The chain is built from TRBV27 and TRBJ1-5; D is possibly TRBD1 (6 bases). Germline CDR1 MNHEY, CDR2 SMNVEV (reference sequence). Trimming left V 6 bases short and J 4 bases short, with 16 bases between. This CDR3 spans 15 amino acids. CDR3 nucleotides: TGTGCCAGCAGCCTTGAGACAGGACGGAATCAGCCCCAGCATTTT. Translated: CASSLETGRNQPQHF.

With regard to this clone: The same CDR3 is also encoded by other DNA sequences in this sample. This chain links TRBV2 with TRBJ2-5; 7 positions agree with TRBD1. V lost 6 bases to trimming and J lost 1 base; unmatched junction nucleotides: 2. The CDR3 totals 13 residues. Germline loops: CDR1 SNHLY, CDR2 FYNNEI. The CDR3 reads CASSGTAQETQYF. DNA for the CDR3: TGTGCCAGCAGCGGGACAGCCCAAGAGACCCAGTACTTC.

This sequence joins TRBV5-1 and TRBJ2-7, with TRBD2 matching over 10 bases. J was trimmed by 6 bases and V by 1 base; bases with no gene match: 7. Germline CDR1 SGHRS, CDR2 YFSETQ. The CDR3 length is 15 residues. The CDR3, as DNA: TGCGCCAGCAGCTTGTCTACTAGCGGGATAGGCGAGCAGTACTTC. Its protein product is CASSLSTSGIGEQYF.

The rearrangement links TRBV10-3 to TRBJ2-3; TRBD2 is a possible D gene (5 bases). The CDR3 spans 15 residues. CDR1 is ENHRY and CDR2 is SYGVKD in the germline V gene. V was pared by 2 bases and J by 2 bases, with 11 bases between. As DNA, the CDR3 is TGTGCCATCAGTGAGCTAGCAGATAACACAGATACGCAGTATTTT. Protein product: CAISELADNTDTQYF.

The V and J genes are TRBV4-3 and TRBJ2-7; D is undetermined. Looked up from germline, CDR1 is LGHNA and CDR2 is YSLEER. V gave up 0 bases and J gave up 6 bases, with 12 bases separating them. The CDR3 extends over 14 amino acids. The CDR3 DNA follows: TGCGCCAGCAGCCAAGATTGGGCAGTTGGCGAGCAGTACTTC. Translation gives CASSQDWAVGEQYF.

The V gene is TRBV11-2, the J gene TRBJ1-1, with unresolved D. This CDR3 comprises 14 residues. V was cut by 5 bases and J by 0 bases, with 10 bases left in between. CDR1 and CDR2 from the germline V gene are SGHAT and FQNNGV. As DNA, the CDR3 is TGTGCCAGCAGCCCAAGGGCAATGAACACTGAAGCTTTCTTT. It is translated as CASSPRAMNTEAFF.

The CDR3 protein is CASSLAFRGKGTEAFF. The CDR3 bases are TGTGCCAGCAGCTTAGCTTTCAGGGGGAAAGGCACTGAAGCTTTCTTT. The V and J genes are TRBV11-2 and TRBJ1-1; 7 bases fit TRBD1. Germline V gene data show CDR1 as SGHAT and CDR2 as FQNNGV. CDR3 length equals 16 residues. Losses at the gene ends were 1 base for V and 4 bases for J; bases not matched to a gene: 9.

This chain joins TRBV25-1 and TRBJ2-3, with 11 nucleotides matching TRBD2. V shed 4 bases, J shed 7 bases, and the junction held 4 bases outside the gene matches. This CDR3 spans 14 amino acids. Looked up from germline, CDR1 is MGHDK and CDR2 is SYGVNS. CDR3 sequence reads: CASSVAGGPNTQYF. The CDR3 DNA reads TGTGCCAGCAGTGTAGCGGGAGGGCCGAATACGCAGTATTTT.

The chain is built from TRBV4-1 and TRBJ2-7, with 7 nucleotides matching TRBD2. V lost 5 bases, J lost 2 bases, and 15 bases stayed unmatched. This CDR3 has 17 residues. The germline CDR1 and CDR2 sequences are MGHRA and YSYEKL. CDR3 amino acids: CASSKLLKKSGTYEQYF. CDR3 sequence (DNA): TGCGCCAGCAGCAAACTATTAAAAAAAAGCGGGACCTACGAGCAGTACTTC.

Turning to this clone: Other nucleotide sequences in the sample specify the same CDR3. The chain is built from TRBV11-3 and TRBJ2-1; 10 bases fit TRBD1. V was pared by 5 bases and J by 1 base, with 2 bases of the junction left unmatched. The CDR3 is 15 residues long. From germline, CDR1 is SGHNT and CDR2 YENEEA. CDR3 sequence (DNA): TGTGCCAGCAGCCCGGGACAGGGGTCCTACAATGAGCAGTTCTTC. Its protein product is CASSPGQGSYNEQFF.

The V and J genes are TRBV4-2 and TRBJ2-7, with 8 bases lining up with TRBD2. J gave up 6 bases and V 4 bases, and 14 bases lay outside the gene matches. The CDR3 sequence is 16 residues long. From germline, CDR1 is LGHNA and CDR2 YNFKEQ. The CDR3: CASSPWERGSSAEQYF. The CDR3 nucleotides are TGTGCCAGCAGCCCATGGGAGCGGGGGAGCTCGGCCGAGCAGTACTTC.

As DNA, the CDR3 is TGTGCCAGCAGCCTTAGTGGGGGCCCCAACACCGGGGAGCTGTTTTTT. As protein: CASSLSGGPNTGELFF. V is TRBV7-8 and J is TRBJ2-2; weak D call: TRBD1 (6 bases). The germline V gene encodes CDR1 SGHVS and CDR2 FQNEAQ. The CDR3 length is 16 residues. Trimming took off 5 bases at V and 2 bases at J, with 15 bases between the two ends.

The chain joins TRBV25-1 to TRBJ1-5; unclear D gene. The germline CDR1 and CDR2 sequences are MGHDK and SYGVNS. Trimming cost V 1 base and J 4 bases, with 8 bases left between them. The CDR3 loop spans 14 amino acids. The CDR3 nucleotides are TGTGCCAGCAGTGAATCCGGCGGGAATCAGCCCCAGCATTTT. Amino acid sequence: CASSESGGNQPQHF.

The J gene is TRBJ2-4, the V gene TRBV27; 8 nucleotides agree with TRBD1. The CDR3 spans 17 residues. Germline V gives CDR1 MNHEY, CDR2 SMNVEV (reference sequence). With 7 bases clipped from V and 7 bases from J, the junction kept 18 bases outside the gene matches. In DNA, the CDR3 is TGTGCCAGCATTATGACAGGGGAGGTCTGGGGGGTGAACATTCAGTACTTC. Protein: CASIMTGEVWGVNIQYF.

The J gene is TRBJ2-7, the V gene TRBV6-5; no clear D gene. CDR1 is MNHEY, CDR2 SVGAGI, per germline. This CDR3 is 15 amino acids long. Trimming cost V 0 bases and J 2 bases, with 11 bases left between them. The CDR3 DNA sequence: TGTGCCAGCAGTTACTCGAGGACGGTGACCTACGAGCAGTACTTC. This sequence encodes CASSYSRTVTYEQYF.

The chain couples TRBV2 to TRBJ2-5; 10 bases agree with TRBD2. The junction had 10 bases not matched to a gene; V was cut back by 5 bases and J by 4 bases. This CDR3 contains 16 residues. Germline V CDR1 and CDR2: SNHLY, FYNNEI. CDR3 in DNA: TGTGCCAGCAGTTATACTAGCGGGATATCCAGAGAGACCCAGTACTTC. Its protein product is CASSYTSGISRETQYF.

Points on this clone: One end of the junction does not line up with germline, which may come from a read error. The genes are TRBV5-4 and TRBJ2-3; perhaps D is TRBD1 or TRBD2 (6 bases each). Looked up from germline, CDR1 is SGHNT and CDR2 is YYREEE (reference sequence). This CDR3 spans 16 amino acids. DNA for the CDR3: TGTGCTAGCAGCTTGGGTAGGGGGGTTAGCACAGATACGCAGTATTTT. Encoded protein: CASSLGRGVSTDTQYF.

This chain connects TRBV4-1 to TRBJ1-4, with 9 bases fitting TRBD1. There are 15 residues in the CDR3. V trimming: 1 base; J trimming: 5 bases; junction bases outside the gene matches: 2. Germline CDR1 reads MGHRA; CDR2 reads YSYEKL. CDR3: CASSQGDRDNEKLFF. The DNA of the CDR3 is TGCGCCAGCAGCCAAGGGGACAGGGACAATGAAAAACTGTTTTTT.

This clone was seen only once. This chain links TRBV27 with TRBJ1-5; 10 bases are shared with TRBD1. Germline V gene data show CDR1 as MNHEY and CDR2 as SMNVEV (reference sequence). The V and J ends lost 5 bases and 7 bases, in that order; junction bases with no gene match: 17. This CDR3 comprises 18 residues. CDR3 nucleotides: TGTGCCAGCAGTCCGGACAGGGGGACGTCTCTTTTTACGCAGCCCCAGCATTTT. Protein: CASSPDRGTSLFTQPQHF.

The chain uses TRBV7-9 and TRBJ2-7, with D possibly being TRBD1 (5 bases). In germline, CDR1 is SEHNR, CDR2 FQNEAQ (reference sequence). The V end was cut by 8 bases, the J end by 0 bases, with 11 bases between. CDR3 length: 13 residues. The CDR3 protein is CASGTQGSYEQYF. The CDR3 nucleotides are TGTGCCAGCGGTACTCAGGGCTCCTACGAGCAGTACTTC.

DNA for the CDR3: TGCGCCAGCAGCCAAACCGGGACCGGCGACGAAGAGACCCAGTACTTC. As protein: CASSQTGTGDEETQYF. The chain carries TRBV10-2 and TRBJ2-5; tentatively, D is TRBD1 or TRBD2 (5 bases each). CDR1 is WSHSY and CDR2 is SAAADI in the germline V gene. The germline V and J ends were trimmed by 6 bases and 3 bases, with 20 bases remaining between them. The CDR3 runs to 16 residues.

The chain uses TRBV27 and TRBJ1-2; no reliable D call. Germline CDR1 and CDR2: MNHEY and SMNVEV (reference sequence). The CDR3 is 13 amino acids. V was shortened by 6 bases and J by 4 bases, with 12 bases between the two germline ends. The CDR3 spells CASSSLTSYGYTF. The CDR3 DNA sequence: TGTGCCAGCAGCTCGTTAACTTCCTATGGCTACACCTTC.

The rearrangement joins TRBV28 to TRBJ2-5, with 7 bases fitting TRBD2. The CDR3 sequence is 14 residues long. Germline V CDR1 and CDR2: MDHEN, SYDVKM. V trimming: 7 bases; J trimming: 5 bases; junction bases outside the gene matches: 10. The CDR3 DNA is TGTGCCAGCACCCTTGGGGGGGTTGCGGAGACCCAGTACTTC. Translation: CASTLGGVAETQYF.

V usage is TRBV7-9 and J usage is TRBJ2-3; D not resolved. CDR1 is SEHNR and CDR2 is FQNEAQ in the germline V gene (reference sequence). This CDR3 spans 13 amino acids. Trimming pared 5 bases from V and 6 bases from J, leaving 12 bases between. The CDR3 bases are TGTGCCAGCAGCCCCGCGAGGAGCGATACGCAGTATTTT. The encoded protein is CASSPARSDTQYF.

The rearrangement joins TRBV7-2 to TRBJ2-7; no clear D. The germline CDR1 and CDR2 sequences are SGHTA and FQGNSA. V was clipped by 5 bases and J by 3 bases, with 20 bases between them. The CDR3 consists of 16 residues. Here the CDR3 reads CASSPIETWGYYEQYF. In DNA, the CDR3 is TGTGCCAGCAGCCCGATTGAGACGTGGGGTTACTACGAGCAGTACTTC. The full variable domain, completed using reference TRBV7-2 and TRBJ2-7, is GAGVSQSPSNKVTEKGKDVELRCDPISGHTALYWYRQSLGQGLEFLIYFQGNSAPDKSGLPSDRFSAERTGGSVSTLTIQRTQQEDSAVYLCASSPIETWGYYEQYFGPGTRLTVT.

As regards this clone: The sample carries other DNA sequences with the same CDR3. The V call is TRBV28, the J call TRBJ1-5; 10 nucleotides line up with TRBD1. This CDR3 spans 14 amino acids. Germline assignment: CDR1 MDHEN and CDR2 SYDVKM. With V trimmed by 5 bases and J by 5 bases, 3 bases remained unmatched. The CDR3 DNA is TGTGCCAGCAGTCCGGGACAGGGGTATCAGCCCCAGCATTTT. Translation gives CASSPGQGYQPQHF.

The chain carries TRBV29-1 and TRBJ2-3; 9 bases align to TRBD2. J was trimmed by 5 bases and V by 5 bases; bases with no gene match: 8. CDR1 and CDR2 from the germline V gene are SQVTM and ANQGSEA. The CDR3 has 14 residues. CDR3 in DNA: TGCAGCGTTATAGGGACTAGCTTGGTAGATACGCAGTATTTT. Its protein is CSVIGTSLVDTQYF.

The chain joins TRBV4-3 to TRBJ2-7; no clear D. The CDR3 has 14 amino acids. Per germline, CDR1 LGHNA and CDR2 YSLEER. Trimming took off 1 base at V and 2 bases at J, with 9 bases between the two ends. This chain's CDR3 is CASSQVPETYEQYF. CDR3 nucleotide sequence: TGCGCCAGCAGCCAAGTTCCAGAGACCTACGAGCAGTACTTC.

In the case of this clone: The same CDR3 also results from other DNA sequences found in this sample. The J gene is TRBJ2-3, the V gene TRBV9; D unclear. Deletions cut 4 bases from V and 1 base from J, with 4 bases between. Germline-derived CDR1 and CDR2 are SGDLS and YYNGEE. The CDR3 extends over 12 amino acids. CDR3 bases: TGTGCCAGCAGCCCCGGCACAGATACGCAGTATTTT. Its translation: CASSPGTDTQYF.